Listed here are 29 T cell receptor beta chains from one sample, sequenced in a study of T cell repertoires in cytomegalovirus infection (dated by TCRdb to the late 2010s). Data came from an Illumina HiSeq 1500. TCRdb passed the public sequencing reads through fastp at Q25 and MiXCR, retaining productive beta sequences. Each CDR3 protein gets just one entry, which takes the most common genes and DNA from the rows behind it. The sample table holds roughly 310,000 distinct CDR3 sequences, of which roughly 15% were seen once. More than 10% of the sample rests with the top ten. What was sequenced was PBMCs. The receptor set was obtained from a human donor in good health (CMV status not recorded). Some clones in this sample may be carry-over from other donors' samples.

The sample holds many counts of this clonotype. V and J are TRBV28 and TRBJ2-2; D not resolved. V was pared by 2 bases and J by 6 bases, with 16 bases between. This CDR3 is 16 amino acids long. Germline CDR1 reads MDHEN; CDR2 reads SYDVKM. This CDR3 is CASSLMLLVGAGELFF. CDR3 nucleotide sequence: TGTGCCAGCAGTTTAATGTTGTTAGTAGGCGCCGGGGAGCTGTTTTTT.

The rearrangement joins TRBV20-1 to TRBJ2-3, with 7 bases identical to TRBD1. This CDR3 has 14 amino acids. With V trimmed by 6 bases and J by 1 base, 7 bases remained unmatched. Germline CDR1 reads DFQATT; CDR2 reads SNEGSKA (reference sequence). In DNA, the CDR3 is TGCAGTGCCGGGGACAGCCGTGGCACAGATACGCAGTATTTT. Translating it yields CSAGDSRGTDTQYF.

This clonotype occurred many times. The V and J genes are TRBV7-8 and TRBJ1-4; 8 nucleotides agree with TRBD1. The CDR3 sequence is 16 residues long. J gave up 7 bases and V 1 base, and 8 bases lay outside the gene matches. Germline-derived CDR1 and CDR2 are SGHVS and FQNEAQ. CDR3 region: CASSLVFGTGGEKLFF. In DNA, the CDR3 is TGTGCCAGCAGCTTAGTGTTCGGGACAGGAGGTGAAAAACTGTTTTTT.

CDR3 nucleotide sequence: TGCAGTGCTAGGGGGCCTGCAACTAATGAAAAACTGTTTTTT. Protein: CSARGPATNEKLFF. The chain recombines TRBV20-1 with TRBJ1-4; a weak D match, TRBD1 (5 bases). Trimming stripped 3 bases from V and 0 bases from J, with 8 bases between. Germline values: CDR1 DFQATT, CDR2 SNEGSKA (reference sequence). This CDR3 region has 14 residues.

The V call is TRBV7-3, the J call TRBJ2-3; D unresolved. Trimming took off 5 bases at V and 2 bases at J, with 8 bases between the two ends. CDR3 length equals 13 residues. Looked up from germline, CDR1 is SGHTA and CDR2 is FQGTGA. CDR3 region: CASSVSYTDTQYF. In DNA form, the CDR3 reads TGTGCCAGCAGCGTGAGTTACACAGATACGCAGTATTTT. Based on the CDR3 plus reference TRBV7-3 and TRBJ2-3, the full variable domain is GAGVSQTPSNKVTEKGKYVELRCDPISGHTALYWYRQSLGQGPEFLIYFQGTGAADDSGLPNDRFFAVRPEGSVSTLKIQRTERGDSAVYLCASSVSYTDTQYFGPGTRLTVL.

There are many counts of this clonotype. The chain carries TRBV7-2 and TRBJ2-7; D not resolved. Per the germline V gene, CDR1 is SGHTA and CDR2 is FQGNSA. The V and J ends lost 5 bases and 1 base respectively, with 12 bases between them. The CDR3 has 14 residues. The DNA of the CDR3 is TGTGCCAGCAGCCTGCCCGTGCTATCCTACGAGCAGTACTTC. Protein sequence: CASSLPVLSYEQYF.

The CDR3 sequence: CASSRGQGNEKLFF. The CDR3 DNA reads as TGTGCCAGCAGCCGGGGACAGGGGAATGAAAAACTGTTTTTT. The rearrangement joins TRBV3-1 to TRBJ1-4, with 10 nucleotides matching TRBD1. The CDR3 length is 14 residues. CDR1 is LGHDT, CDR2 YNNKEL, per germline (reference sequence). After removal of 4 bases from V and 5 bases from J, the junction contained 1 base not matched to a gene.

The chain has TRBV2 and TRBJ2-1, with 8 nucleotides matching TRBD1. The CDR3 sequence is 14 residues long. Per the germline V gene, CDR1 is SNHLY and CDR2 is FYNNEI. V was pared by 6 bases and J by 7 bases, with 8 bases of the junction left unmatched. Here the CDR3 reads CASRDGQGWNEQFF. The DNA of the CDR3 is TGTGCCAGCAGGGATGGACAGGGTTGGAATGAGCAGTTCTTC.

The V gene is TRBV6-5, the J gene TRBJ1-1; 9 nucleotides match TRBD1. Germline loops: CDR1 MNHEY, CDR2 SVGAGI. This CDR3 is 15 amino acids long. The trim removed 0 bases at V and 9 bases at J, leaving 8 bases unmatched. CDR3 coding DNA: TGTGCCAGCAGTTACTCCGACAGGGGGTTTGGGCAAGCTTTCTTT. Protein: CASSYSDRGFGQAFF.

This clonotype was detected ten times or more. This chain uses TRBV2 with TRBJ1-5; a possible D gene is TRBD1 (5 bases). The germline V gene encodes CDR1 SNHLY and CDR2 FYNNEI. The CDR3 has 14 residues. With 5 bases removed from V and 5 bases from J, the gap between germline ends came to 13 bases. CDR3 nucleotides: TGTGCCAGCAGTCCTGGGACGGTGGATCAGCCCCAGCATTTT. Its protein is CASSPGTVDQPQHF.

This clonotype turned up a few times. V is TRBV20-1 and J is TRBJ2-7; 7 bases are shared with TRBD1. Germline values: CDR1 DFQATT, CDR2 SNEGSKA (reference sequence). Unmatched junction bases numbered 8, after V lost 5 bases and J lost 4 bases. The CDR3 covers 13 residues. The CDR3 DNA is TGCAGTGCTTCCCCGGGACAGAGATACGAGCAGTACTTC. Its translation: CSASPGQRYEQYF.

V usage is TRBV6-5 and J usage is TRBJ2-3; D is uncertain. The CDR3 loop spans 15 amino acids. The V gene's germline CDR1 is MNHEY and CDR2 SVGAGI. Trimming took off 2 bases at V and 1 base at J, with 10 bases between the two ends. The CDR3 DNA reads TGTGCCAGCAGTTACGGGCTAGGAGGCACAGATACGCAGTATTTT. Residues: CASSYGLGGTDTQYF.

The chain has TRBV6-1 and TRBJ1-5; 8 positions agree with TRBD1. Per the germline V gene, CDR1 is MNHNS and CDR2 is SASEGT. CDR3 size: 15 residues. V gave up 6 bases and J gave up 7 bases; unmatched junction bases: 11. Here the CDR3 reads CASRVDRGIWQPQHF. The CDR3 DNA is TGTGCCAGCAGAGTTGACAGGGGAATTTGGCAGCCCCAGCATTTT.

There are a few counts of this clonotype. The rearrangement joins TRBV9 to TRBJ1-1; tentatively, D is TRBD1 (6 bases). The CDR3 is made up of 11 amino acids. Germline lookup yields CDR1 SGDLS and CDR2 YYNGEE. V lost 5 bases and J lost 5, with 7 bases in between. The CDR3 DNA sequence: TGTGCCAGCAGGAGGGGGACTGAAGCTTTCTTT. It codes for CASRRGTEAFF. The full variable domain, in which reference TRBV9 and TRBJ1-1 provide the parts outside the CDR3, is DSGVTQTPKHLITATGQRVTLRCSPRSGDLSVYWYQQSLDQGLQFLIQYYNGEERAKGNILERFSAQQFPDLHSELNLSSLELGDSALYFCASRRGTEAFFGQGTRLTVV.

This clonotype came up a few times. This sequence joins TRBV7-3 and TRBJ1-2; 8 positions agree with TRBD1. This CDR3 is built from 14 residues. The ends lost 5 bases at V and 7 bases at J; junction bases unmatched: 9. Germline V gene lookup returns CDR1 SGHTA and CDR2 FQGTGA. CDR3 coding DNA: TGTGCCAGCAGCGGGGACAGGTCTTTCGGTGGCTACACCTTC. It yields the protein CASSGDRSFGGYTF.

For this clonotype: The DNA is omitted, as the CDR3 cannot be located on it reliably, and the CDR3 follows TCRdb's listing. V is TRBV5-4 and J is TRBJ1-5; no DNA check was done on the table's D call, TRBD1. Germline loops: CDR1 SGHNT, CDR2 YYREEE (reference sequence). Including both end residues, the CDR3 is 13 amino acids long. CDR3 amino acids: CASFGQGAAVSHF.

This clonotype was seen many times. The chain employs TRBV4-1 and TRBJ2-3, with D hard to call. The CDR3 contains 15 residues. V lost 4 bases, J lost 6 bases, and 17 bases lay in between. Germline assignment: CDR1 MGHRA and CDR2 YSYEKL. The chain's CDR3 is CASSPGSVGIDTQYF. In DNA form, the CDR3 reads TGCGCCAGCAGCCCCGGATCGGTGGGAATCGATACGCAGTATTTT.

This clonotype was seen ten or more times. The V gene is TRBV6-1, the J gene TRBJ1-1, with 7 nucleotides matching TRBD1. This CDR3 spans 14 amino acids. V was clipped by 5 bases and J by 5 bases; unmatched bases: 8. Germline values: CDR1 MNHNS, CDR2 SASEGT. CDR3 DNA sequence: TGTGCCAGCAGTCCGGCCACAGGGGTTACTGAAGCTTTCTTT. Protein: CASSPATGVTEAFF.

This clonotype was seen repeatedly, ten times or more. The CDR3, as DNA: TGTGCCAGCAGCTTAGCAAGGGGACGCCCCACTGAAGCTTTCTTT. Its translation: CASSLARGRPTEAFF. V usage is TRBV7-6 and J usage is TRBJ1-1; D may be TRBD1 (5 bases). Germline V lookup: CDR1 SGHVS, CDR2 FNYEAQ. This CDR3 spans 15 amino acids. Trimming cost V 0 bases and J 4 bases, with 12 bases left between them. The full variable domain, completed using reference TRBV7-6 and TRBJ1-1, is GAGVSQSPRYKVTKRGQDVALRCDPISGHVSLYWYRQALGQGPEFLTYFNYEAQQDKSGLPNDRFSAERPEGSISTLTIQRTEQRDSAMYRCASSLARGRPTEAFFGQGTRLTVV.

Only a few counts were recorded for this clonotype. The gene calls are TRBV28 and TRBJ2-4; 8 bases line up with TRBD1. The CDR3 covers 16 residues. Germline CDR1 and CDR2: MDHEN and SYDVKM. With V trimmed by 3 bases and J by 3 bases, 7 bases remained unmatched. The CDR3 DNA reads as TGTGCCAGCAGTTTCGGACAGGGTTTGGACAAAAACATTCAGTACTTC. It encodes CASSFGQGLDKNIQYF.

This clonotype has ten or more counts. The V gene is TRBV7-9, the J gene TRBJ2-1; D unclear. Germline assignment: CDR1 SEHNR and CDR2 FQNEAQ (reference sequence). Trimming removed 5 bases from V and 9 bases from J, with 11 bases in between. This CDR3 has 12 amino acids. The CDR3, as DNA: TGTGCCAGCAGCCTCAGACTCGCTGAGCAGTTCTTC. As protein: CASSLRLAEQFF.

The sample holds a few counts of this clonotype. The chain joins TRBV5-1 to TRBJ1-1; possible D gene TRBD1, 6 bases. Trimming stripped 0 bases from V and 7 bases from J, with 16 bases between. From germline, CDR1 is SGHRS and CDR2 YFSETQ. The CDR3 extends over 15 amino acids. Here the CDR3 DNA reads TGCGCCAGCAGCTTGGGCGACAGGCGGAAGGATGAAGCTTTCTTT. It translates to CASSLGDRRKDEAFF.

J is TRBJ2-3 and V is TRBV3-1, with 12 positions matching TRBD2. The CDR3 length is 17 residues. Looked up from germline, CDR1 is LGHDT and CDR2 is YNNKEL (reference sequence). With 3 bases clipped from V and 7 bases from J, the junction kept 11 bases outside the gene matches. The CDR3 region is CASSQLAGGFRTNTQYF. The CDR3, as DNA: TGTGCCAGCAGCCAGCTAGCGGGGGGGTTCCGCACTAATACGCAGTATTTT.

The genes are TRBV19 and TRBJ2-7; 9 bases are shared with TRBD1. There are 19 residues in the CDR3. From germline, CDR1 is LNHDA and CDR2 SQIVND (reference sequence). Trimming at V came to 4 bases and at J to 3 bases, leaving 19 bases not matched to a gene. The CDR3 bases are TGTGCCAGTAGTACTGAACCGGGACAGGGAGGCTCCCCCCTCTACGAGCAGTACTTC. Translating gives CASSTEPGQGGSPLYEQYF.

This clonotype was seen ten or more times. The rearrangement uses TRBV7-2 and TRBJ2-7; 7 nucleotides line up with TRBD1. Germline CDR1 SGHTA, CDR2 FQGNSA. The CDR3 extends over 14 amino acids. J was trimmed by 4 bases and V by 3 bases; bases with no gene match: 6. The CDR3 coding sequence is TGTGCCAGCAGCTTTAATGAGGGGGCTTACGAGCAGTACTTC. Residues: CASSFNEGAYEQYF.

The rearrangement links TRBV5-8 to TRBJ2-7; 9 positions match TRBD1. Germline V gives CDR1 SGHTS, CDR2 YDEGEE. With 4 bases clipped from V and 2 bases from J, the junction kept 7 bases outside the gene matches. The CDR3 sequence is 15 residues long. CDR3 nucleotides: TGTGCCAGCAGCCCAGGACAGGGGTCGACCTACGAGCAGTACTTC. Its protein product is CASSPGQGSTYEQYF.

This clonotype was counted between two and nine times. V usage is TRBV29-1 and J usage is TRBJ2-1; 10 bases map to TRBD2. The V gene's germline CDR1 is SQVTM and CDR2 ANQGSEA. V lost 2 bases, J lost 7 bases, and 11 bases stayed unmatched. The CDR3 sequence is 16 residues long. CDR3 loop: CSVEPQRGGLVNEQFF. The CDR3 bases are TGCAGCGTTGAACCCCAGCGGGGGGGCCTGGTAAATGAGCAGTTCTTC.

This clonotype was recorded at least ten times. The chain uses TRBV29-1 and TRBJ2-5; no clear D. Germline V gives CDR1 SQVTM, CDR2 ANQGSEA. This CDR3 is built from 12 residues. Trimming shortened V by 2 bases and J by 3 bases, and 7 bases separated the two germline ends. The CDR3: CSVEIEEETQYF. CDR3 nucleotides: TGCAGCGTTGAAATCGAAGAAGAGACCCAGTACTTC.

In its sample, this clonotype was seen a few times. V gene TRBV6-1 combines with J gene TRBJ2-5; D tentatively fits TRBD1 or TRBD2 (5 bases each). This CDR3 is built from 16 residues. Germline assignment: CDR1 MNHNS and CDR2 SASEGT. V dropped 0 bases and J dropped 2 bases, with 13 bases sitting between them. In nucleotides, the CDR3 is TGTGCCAGCAGTGAAGCCTGGGGGAAGGGACAAGAGACCCAGTACTTC. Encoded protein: CASSEAWGKGQETQYF.